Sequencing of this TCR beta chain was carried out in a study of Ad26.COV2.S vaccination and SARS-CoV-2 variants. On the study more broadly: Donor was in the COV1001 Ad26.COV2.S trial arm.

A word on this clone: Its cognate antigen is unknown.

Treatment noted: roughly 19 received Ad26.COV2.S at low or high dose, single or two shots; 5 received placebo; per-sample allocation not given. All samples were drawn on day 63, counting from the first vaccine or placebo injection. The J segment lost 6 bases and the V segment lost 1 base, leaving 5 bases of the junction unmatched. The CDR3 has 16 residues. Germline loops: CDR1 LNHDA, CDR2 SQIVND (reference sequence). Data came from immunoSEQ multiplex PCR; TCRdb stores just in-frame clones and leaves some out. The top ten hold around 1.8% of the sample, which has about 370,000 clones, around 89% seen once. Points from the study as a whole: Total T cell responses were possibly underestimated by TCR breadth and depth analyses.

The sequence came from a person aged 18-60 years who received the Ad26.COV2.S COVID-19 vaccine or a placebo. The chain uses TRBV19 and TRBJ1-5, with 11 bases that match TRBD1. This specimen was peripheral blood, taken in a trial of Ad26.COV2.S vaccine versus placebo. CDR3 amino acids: CASSIGGTGGSQPQHF. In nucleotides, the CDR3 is TGTGCCAGTAGTATAGGGGGGACAGGGGGTAGTCAGCCCCAGCATTTT.